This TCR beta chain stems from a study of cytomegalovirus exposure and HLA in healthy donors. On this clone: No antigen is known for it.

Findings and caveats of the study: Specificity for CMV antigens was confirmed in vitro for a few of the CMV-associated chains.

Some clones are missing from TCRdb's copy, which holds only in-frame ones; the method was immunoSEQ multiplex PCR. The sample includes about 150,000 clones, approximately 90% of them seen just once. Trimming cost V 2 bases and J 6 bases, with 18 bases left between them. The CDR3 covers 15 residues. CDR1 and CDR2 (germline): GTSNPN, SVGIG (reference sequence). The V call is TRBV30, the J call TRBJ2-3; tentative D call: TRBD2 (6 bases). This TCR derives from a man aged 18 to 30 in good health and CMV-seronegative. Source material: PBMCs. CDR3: CAWSYGGSSGDTQYF. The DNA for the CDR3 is TGTGCCTGGAGTTATGGGGGGAGCAGCGGCGATACGCAGTATTTT. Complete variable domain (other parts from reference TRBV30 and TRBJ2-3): SQTIHQWPATLVQPVGSPLSLECTVEGTSNPNLYWYRQAAGRGLQLLFYSVGIGQISSEVPQNLSASRPQDRQFILSSKKLLLSDSGFYLCAWSYGGSSGDTQYFGPGTRLTVL.